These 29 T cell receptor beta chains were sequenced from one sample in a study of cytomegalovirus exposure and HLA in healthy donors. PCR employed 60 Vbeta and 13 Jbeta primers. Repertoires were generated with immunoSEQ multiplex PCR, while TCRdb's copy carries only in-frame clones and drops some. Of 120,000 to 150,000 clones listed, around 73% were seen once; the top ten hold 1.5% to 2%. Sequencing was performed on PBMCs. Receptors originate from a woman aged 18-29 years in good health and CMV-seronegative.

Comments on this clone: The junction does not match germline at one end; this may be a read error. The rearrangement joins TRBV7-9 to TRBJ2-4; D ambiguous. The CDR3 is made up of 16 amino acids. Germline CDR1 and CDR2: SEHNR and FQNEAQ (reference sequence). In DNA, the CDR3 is TGTGCCAGCAGCTCAAGTGCGTCGACGGCCAAAAACAGTCAGTACTTC. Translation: CASSSSASTAKNSQYF. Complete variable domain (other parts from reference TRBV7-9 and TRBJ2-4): DTGVSQNPRHKITKRGQNVTFRCDPISEHNRLYWYRQTLGQGPEFLTYFQNEAQLEKSRLLSDRFSAERPKGSFSTLEIQRTEQGDSAMYLCASSSSASTAKNSQYFGAGTRLSVL.

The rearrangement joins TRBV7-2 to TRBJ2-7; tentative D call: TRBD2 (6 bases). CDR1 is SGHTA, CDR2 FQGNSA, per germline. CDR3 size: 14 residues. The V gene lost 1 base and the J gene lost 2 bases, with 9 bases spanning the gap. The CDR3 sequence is CASSLDSGTYEQYV. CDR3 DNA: TGTGCCAGCAGCTTAGATAGCGGTACCTACGAGCAGTACGTC.

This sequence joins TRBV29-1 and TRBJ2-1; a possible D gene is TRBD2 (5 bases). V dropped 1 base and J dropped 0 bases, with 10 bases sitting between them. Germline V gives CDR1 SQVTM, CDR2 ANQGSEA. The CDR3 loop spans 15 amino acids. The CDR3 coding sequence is TGCAGCGTTGAAGCCATGGGAGTCTCCTACAATGAGCAGTTCTTC. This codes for CSVEAMGVSYNEQFF.

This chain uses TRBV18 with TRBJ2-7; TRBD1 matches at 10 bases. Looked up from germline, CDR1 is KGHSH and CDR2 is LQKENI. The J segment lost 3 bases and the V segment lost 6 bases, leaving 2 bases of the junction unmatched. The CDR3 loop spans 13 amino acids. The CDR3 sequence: CASSRTGGYEQYV. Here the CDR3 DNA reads TGTGCCAGCTCTCGGACAGGGGGCTACGAGCAGTACGTC.

The CDR3 DNA reads TGTGCCAGCACCCAAGGGGAGAACACTGAAGCTTTCTTT. Translation gives CASTQGENTEAFF. This chain joins TRBV2 and TRBJ1-1; perhaps TRBD1 as D (5 bases). Germline lookup yields CDR1 SNHLY and CDR2 FYNNEI. Trimming shortened V by 7 bases and J by 1 base, and 10 bases separated the two germline ends. CDR3 length: 13 amino acids.

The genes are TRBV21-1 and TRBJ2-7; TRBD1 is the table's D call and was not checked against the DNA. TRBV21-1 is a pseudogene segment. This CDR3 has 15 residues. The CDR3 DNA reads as TGTGCCAGCAGCAGACAGGGGACATCATGGTACGAGCAGTACGTC. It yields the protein CASSRQGTSWYEQYV.

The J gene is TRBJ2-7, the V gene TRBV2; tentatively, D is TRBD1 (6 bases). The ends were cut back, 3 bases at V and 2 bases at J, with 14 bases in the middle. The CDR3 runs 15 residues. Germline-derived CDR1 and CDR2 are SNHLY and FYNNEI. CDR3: CASSDPARGTYEQYV. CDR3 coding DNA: TGTGCCAGCAGTGATCCCGCCAGGGGTACCTACGAGCAGTACGTC.

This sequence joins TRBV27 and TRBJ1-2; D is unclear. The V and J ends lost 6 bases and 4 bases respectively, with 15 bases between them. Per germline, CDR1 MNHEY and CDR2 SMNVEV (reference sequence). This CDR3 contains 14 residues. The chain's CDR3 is CASSPRGGLYGYTF. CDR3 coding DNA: TGTGCCAGCAGCCCCCGGGGTGGGCTCTATGGCTACACCTTC.

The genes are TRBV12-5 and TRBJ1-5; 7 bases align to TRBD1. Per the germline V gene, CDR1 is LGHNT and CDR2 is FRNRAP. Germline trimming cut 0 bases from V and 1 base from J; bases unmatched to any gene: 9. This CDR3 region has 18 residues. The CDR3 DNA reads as TGTGCTAGTGGTTTGGTAGTCTGGGGGGACAGAAGCAATCAGCCCCAGCATTTT. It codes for CASGLVVWGDRSNQPQHF.

In DNA form, the CDR3 reads TGTGCCAGCAGCCTTAGGGCGAGGGTGTCAGATACGCAGTATTTT. This encodes CASSLRARVSDTQYF. The genes are TRBV7-2 and TRBJ2-3, with D possibly being TRBD2 (5 bases). V lost 5 bases to trimming and J lost 4 bases, with 16 bases between them. Germline V lookup: CDR1 SGHTA, CDR2 FQGNSA. The CDR3 length is 15 residues.

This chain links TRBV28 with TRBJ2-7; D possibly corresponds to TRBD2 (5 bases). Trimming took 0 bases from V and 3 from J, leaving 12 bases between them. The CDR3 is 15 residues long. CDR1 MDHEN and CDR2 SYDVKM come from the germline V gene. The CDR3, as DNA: TGTGCCAGCAGTTTATGGGCCCCGGGGTTCTACGAGCAGTACTTC. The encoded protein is CASSLWAPGFYEQYF. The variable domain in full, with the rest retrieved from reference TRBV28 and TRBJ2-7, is DVKVTQSSRYLVKRTGEKVFLECVQDMDHENMFWYRQDPGLGLRLIYFSYDVKMKEKGDIPEGYSVSREKKERFSLILESASTNQTSMYLCASSLWAPGFYEQYFGPGTRLTVT.

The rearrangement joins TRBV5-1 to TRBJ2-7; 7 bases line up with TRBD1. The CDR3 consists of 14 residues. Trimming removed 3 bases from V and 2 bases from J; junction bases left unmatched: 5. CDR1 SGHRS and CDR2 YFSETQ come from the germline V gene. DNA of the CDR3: TGCGCCAGCAGCTCAGGGACAGCCCCCTACGAGCAGTACTTC. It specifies CASSSGTAPYEQYF.

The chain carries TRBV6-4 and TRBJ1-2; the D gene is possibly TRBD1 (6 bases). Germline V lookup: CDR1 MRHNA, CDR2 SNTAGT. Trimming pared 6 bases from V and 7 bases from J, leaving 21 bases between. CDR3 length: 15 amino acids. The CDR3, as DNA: TGTGCCAGCAGAACCGGGTCTACAGGGCCCGGTGGCTACACCTTC. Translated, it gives CASRTGSTGPGGYTF.

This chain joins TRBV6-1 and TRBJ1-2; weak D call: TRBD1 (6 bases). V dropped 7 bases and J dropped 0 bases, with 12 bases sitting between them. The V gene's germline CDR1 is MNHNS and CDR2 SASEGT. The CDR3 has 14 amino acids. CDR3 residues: CASTLHRANYGYTF. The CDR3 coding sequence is TGTGCCAGCACCCTCCACAGGGCTAACTATGGCTACACCTTC.

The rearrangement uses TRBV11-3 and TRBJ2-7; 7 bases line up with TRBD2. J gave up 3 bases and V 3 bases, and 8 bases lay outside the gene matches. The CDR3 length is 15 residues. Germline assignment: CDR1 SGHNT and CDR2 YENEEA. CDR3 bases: TGTGCCAGCAGCTTGGGGGGGAACTTCAGCTACGAGCAGTACGTC. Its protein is CASSLGGNFSYEQYV.

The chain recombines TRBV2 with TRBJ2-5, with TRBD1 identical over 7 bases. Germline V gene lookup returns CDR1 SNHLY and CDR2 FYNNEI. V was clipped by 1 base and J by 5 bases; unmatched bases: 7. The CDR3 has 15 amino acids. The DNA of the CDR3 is TGTGCCAGCAGTGAAGAACAGGGGCCGGGGGAGACCCAGTACTTC. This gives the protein CASSEEQGPGETQYF.

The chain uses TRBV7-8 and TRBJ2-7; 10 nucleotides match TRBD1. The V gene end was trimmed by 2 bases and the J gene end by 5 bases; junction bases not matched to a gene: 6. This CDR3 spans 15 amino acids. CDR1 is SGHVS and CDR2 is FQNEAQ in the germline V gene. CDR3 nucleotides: TGTGCCAGCAGCTTATGGACAGGGGGTATTGACGAGCAGTACTTC. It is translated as CASSLWTGGIDEQYF.

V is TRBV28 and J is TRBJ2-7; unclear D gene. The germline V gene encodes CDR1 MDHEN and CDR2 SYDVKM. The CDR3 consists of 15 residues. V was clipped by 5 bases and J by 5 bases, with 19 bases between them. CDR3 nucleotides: TGTGCCAGCAGTCCCGACCTAGGTAGGATCCACGAGCAGTACTTC. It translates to CASSPDLGRIHEQYF.

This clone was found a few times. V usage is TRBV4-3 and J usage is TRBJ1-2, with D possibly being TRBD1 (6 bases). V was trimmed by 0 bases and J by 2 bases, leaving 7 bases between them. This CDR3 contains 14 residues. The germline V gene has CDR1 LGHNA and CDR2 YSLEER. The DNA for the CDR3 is TGCGCCAGCAGCCAAGAGGACAGAAACTATGGCTACACCTTC. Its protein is CASSQEDRNYGYTF.

The CDR3 DNA reads TGTGCCAGCAGCCCCTGGGACAGGGTGTTGAATCAGCCCCAGCATTTT. Encoded protein: CASSPWDRVLNQPQHF. V gene TRBV7-8 combines with J gene TRBJ1-5; TRBD1 aligns across 9 bases. This CDR3 region has 16 residues. Germline trimming cut 5 bases from V and 4 bases from J; bases unmatched to any gene: 9. Looked up from germline, CDR1 is SGHVS and CDR2 is FQNEAQ. Filled out from reference TRBV7-8 and TRBJ1-5, the complete variable domain reads GAGVSQSPRYKVAKRGQDVALRCDPISGHVSLFWYQQALGQGPEFLTYFQNEAQLDKSGLPSDRFFAERPEGSVSTLKIQRTQQEDSAVYLCASSPWDRVLNQPQHFGDGTRLSIL.

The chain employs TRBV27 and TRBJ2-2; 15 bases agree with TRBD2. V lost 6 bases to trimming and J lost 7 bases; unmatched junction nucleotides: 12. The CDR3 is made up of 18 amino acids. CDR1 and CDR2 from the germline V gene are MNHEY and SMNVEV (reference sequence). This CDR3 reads CASSSGLAGGPGSGELFF. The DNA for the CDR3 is TGTGCCAGCAGCTCCGGACTAGCGGGAGGGCCGGGCAGCGGGGAGCTGTTTTTT.

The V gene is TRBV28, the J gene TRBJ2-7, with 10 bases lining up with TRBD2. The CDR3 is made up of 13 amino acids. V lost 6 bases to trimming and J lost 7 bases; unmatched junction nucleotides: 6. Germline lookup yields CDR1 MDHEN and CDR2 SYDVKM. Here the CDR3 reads CASSSGRVREQYV. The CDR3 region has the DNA TGTGCCAGCAGCAGCGGGAGGGTCCGTGAGCAGTACGTC.

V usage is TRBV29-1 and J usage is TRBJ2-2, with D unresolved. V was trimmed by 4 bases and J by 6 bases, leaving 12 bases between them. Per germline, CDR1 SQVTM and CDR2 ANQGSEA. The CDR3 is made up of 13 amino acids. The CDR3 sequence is CSVVRSFAGELFF. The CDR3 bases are TGCAGCGTTGTTCGGTCCTTCGCCGGGGAGCTGTTTTTT.

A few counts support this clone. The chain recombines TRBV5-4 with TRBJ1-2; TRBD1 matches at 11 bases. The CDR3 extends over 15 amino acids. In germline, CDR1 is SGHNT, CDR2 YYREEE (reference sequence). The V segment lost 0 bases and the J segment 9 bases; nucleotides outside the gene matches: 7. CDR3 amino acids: CASSLVLGTGGSYTF. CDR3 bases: TGTGCCAGCAGCTTGGTCCTTGGGACAGGGGGAAGCTACACCTTC.

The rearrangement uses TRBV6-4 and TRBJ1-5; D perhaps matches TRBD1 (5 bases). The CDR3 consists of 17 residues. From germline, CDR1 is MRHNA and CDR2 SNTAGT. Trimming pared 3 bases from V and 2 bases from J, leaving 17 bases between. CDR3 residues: CASSDSERGFRNQPQHF. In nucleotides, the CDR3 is TGTGCCAGCAGTGATTCCGAAAGGGGATTTCGCAATCAGCCCCAGCATTTT.

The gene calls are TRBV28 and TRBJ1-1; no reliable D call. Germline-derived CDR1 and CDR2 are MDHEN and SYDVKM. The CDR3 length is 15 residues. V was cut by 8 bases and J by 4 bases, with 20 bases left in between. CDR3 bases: TGTGCCAGCCCTCCGGCCGACCGGAGGATCACTGAAGCTTTCTTT. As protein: CASPPADRRITEAFF.

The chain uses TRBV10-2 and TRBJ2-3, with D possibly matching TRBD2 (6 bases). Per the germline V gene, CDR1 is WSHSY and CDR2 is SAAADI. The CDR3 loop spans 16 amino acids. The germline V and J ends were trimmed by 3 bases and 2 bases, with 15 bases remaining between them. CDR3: CASSEMRDYSTDTQYF. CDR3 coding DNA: TGCGCCAGCAGTGAAATGCGGGATTACTCCACAGATACGCAGTATTTT.

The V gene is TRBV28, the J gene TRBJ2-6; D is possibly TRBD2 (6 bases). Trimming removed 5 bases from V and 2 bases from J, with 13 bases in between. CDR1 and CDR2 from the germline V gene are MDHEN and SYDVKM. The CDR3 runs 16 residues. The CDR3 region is CASSPSGFTGANVLTF. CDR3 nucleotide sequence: TGTGCCAGCAGTCCCAGCGGGTTTACTGGGGCCAACGTCCTGACTTTC.

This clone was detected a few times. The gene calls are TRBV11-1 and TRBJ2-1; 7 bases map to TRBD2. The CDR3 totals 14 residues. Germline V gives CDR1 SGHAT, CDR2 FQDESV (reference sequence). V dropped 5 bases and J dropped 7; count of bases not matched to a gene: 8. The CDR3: CASSLYQGGNEQFF. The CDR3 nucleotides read TGTGCCAGCAGCCTGTATCAGGGAGGGAATGAGCAGTTCTTC.